This record concerns one T cell receptor (beta chain) sequence. Its antigen is still unknown. The record originates from a study of T cell responses to AZD1222 COVID-19 vaccine. Whole-study findings and limits: Spike was spanned by vaccine-associated CD4 TCRs, which were dominant at 160-218 and 743-854. Elevations in Spike-specific TCR breadth and depth followed administration of two AZD1222 doses.

TCRdb keeps only in-frame clones here, not all; method: immunoSEQ multiplex PCR. The sample lists about 180,000 clones, almost 90% occurring once. Whether given at about 4 or about 12 weeks, second doses were pooled. The source material was peripheral blood, sampled 28 days after the second AZD1222 dose. The source of this sequence is an adult who received the AZD1222 COVID-19 vaccine.

The CDR3 DNA follows: TGTGCCAGCAGTTGGGAGTTAGCGGGGGGGCCCATGGATGAGCAGTTCTTC. Its protein product is CASSWELAGGPMDEQFF. V is TRBV27 and J is TRBJ2-1; TRBD2 matches at 11 bases. Looked up from germline, CDR1 is MNHEY and CDR2 is SMNVEV (reference sequence). The CDR3 covers 17 residues. V trimming: 4 bases; J trimming: 8 bases; junction bases outside the gene matches: 13.